This is a list of T cell receptor beta chains from one sample in a study of shared clonotypes between healthy human individuals. Here immunoSEQ multiplex PCR was the method, and the copy in TCRdb shows in-frame clones only, minus some. The sample carries 470,000 or so clones, approximately 81% recorded once. Sequenced input: PBMCs. The source is a woman in her thirties or forties in good health. Some clones in this sample may be carry-over from other donors' samples. Each CDR3 is given with its conserved first and last residue. Each record gives: J gene, V gene, D gene, clone size, CDR3 length, CDR3 protein, CDR3 DNA. The D gene is left open where the match is weak. Only some rows state a clone size, as once, few, many or a class for expanded clones.

j_gene: TRBJ2-3
v_gene: TRBV10-3
d_gene: NA
abundance: NA
len: 13
CDR3aa: CAIKAGSTDTQYF
CDR3nt: TGTGCCATCAAGGCCGGTAGCACAGATACGCAGTATTTT

j_gene: TRBJ2-1
v_gene: TRBV5-1
d_gene: NA
abundance: NA
len: 13
CDR3aa: CASVLSSGNEQFF
CDR3nt: TGCGCCAGTGTCTTGAGTTCCGGCAATGAGCAGTTCTTC

j_gene: TRBJ1-2
v_gene: TRBV27
d_gene: NA
abundance: NA
len: 13
CDR3aa: CASTSGTDYGYTF
CDR3nt: TGTGCCAGCACCTCAGGGACGGACTATGGCTACACCTTC

j_gene: TRBJ2-2
v_gene: TRBV30
d_gene: TRBD2
abundance: NA
len: 15
CDR3aa: CAWDGWLAGTGELFF
CDR3nt: TGTGCCTGGGATGGGTGGCTAGCGGGAACCGGGGAGCTGTTTTTT

j_gene: TRBJ2-7
v_gene: TRBV18
d_gene: NA
abundance: NA
len: 15
CDR3aa: CASSPDRASVYEQYF
CDR3nt: TGTGCCAGCTCACCAGATCGGGCTAGCGTCTACGAGCAGTACTTC

j_gene: TRBJ2-5
v_gene: TRBV25-1
d_gene: TRBD2
abundance: NA
len: 13
CDR3aa: CAAGSGDQETQYF
CDR3nt: TGTGCCGCGGGGAGCGGGGACCAAGAGACCCAGTACTTC

j_gene: TRBJ2-5
v_gene: TRBV30
d_gene: TRBD1
abundance: NA
len: 13
CDR3aa: CAWSAGGIETQYF
CDR3nt: TGTGCCTGGAGTGCAGGGGGCATCGAGACCCAGTACTTC

j_gene: TRBJ2-1
v_gene: TRBV7-3
d_gene: TRBD2
abundance: NA
len: 20
CDR3aa: CASSLNSGLAGIRSYNEQFF
CDR3nt: TGTGCCAGCAGCTTAAATTCGGGACTAGCGGGAATCCGCTCCTACAATGAGCAGTTCTTC

j_gene: TRBJ1-2
v_gene: TRBV7-3
d_gene: NA
abundance: once
len: 13
CDR3aa: CASSADSGYGYTF
CDR3nt: TGTGCCAGCAGTGCCGACAGTGGTTATGGCTACACCTTC

j_gene: TRBJ2-2
v_gene: TRBV11-2
d_gene: NA
abundance: once
len: 18
CDR3aa: CASSLDRGLASNTGELFF
CDR3nt: TGTGCCAGCAGCTTAGATCGGGGGCTAGCGTCGAACACCGGGGAGCTGTTTTTT

j_gene: TRBJ2-7
v_gene: TRBV7-9
d_gene: TRBD1
abundance: NA
len: 16
CDR3aa: CASSSTDRGRVDEQYF
CDR3nt: TGTGCCAGCAGCTCGACTGACAGGGGGCGCGTCGACGAGCAGTACTTC

j_gene: TRBJ2-3
v_gene: TRBV11-3
d_gene: NA
abundance: few
len: 15
CDR3aa: CASSQGSGRTDTQYF
CDR3nt: TGTGCCAGCAGCCAAGGGTCAGGGAGAACAGATACGCAGTATTTT

j_gene: TRBJ2-1
v_gene: TRBV15
d_gene: TRBD2
abundance: NA
len: 13
CDR3aa: CATRRTSTNEQFF
CDR3nt: TGTGCCACCCGGCGGACTAGCACGAATGAGCAGTTCTTC

j_gene: TRBJ2-5
v_gene: TRBV18
d_gene: NA
abundance: NA
len: 13
CDR3aa: CASQQGRSETQYF
CDR3nt: TGTGCCAGTCAACAGGGCAGGTCCGAGACCCAGTACTTC

j_gene: TRBJ2-3
v_gene: TRBV4-2
d_gene: NA
abundance: NA
len: 13
CDR3aa: CASSQDMGDTQYF
CDR3nt: TGTGCCAGCAGCCAAGATATGGGAGATACGCAGTATTTT

j_gene: TRBJ2-7
v_gene: TRBV27
d_gene: NA
abundance: NA
len: 13
CDR3aa: CASSFSGANEQYF
CDR3nt: TGTGCCAGCAGTTTTTCCGGAGCTAACGAGCAGTACTTC

j_gene: TRBJ2-1
v_gene: TRBV2
d_gene: TRBD2
abundance: NA
len: 12
CDR3aa: CASSPTSDKQFF
CDR3nt: TGTGCCAGCAGTCCCACTAGCGACAAGCAGTTCTTC

j_gene: TRBJ2-2
v_gene: TRBV18
d_gene: NA
abundance: NA
len: 14
CDR3aa: CASSPGTRTGELFF
CDR3nt: TGTGCCAGCTCACCCGGGACACGTACCGGGGAGCTGTTTTTT

j_gene: TRBJ2-7
v_gene: TRBV9
d_gene: NA
abundance: few
len: 13
CDR3aa: CASSAGDVYEQYF
CDR3nt: TGTGCCAGCAGCGCCGGGGACGTATACGAGCAGTACTTC

j_gene: TRBJ2-7
v_gene: TRBV27
d_gene: NA
abundance: NA
len: 12
CDR3aa: CASSLGGYEQYF
CDR3nt: TGTGCCAGCAGTTTGGGTGGCTACGAGCAGTACTTC

j_gene: TRBJ1-2
v_gene: TRBV5-4
d_gene: NA
abundance: few
len: 12
CDR3aa: CASSLDSYGYTF
CDR3nt: TGTGCCAGCAGCTTGGACAGCTATGGCTACACCTTC

j_gene: TRBJ2-3
v_gene: TRBV7-6
d_gene: TRBD2
abundance: NA
len: 15
CDR3aa: CASSKLADSTDTQYF
CDR3nt: TGTGCCAGCAGCAAACTAGCGGACAGCACAGATACGCAGTATTTT

j_gene: TRBJ1-3
v_gene: TRBV4-1
d_gene: NA
abundance: NA
len: 15
CDR3aa: CASRRGLTGGNTIYF
CDR3nt: TGCGCCAGCAGACGGGGCCTCACGGGAGGAAACACCATATATTTT

j_gene: TRBJ2-7
v_gene: TRBV7-9
d_gene: NA
abundance: once
len: 15
CDR3aa: CASSLGLGSGYEQYF
CDR3nt: TGTGCCAGCAGCTTAGGACTCGGTTCGGGGTACGAGCAGTACTTC

j_gene: TRBJ1-2
v_gene: TRBV5-4
d_gene: NA
abundance: many
len: 12
CDR3aa: CASSDNIYGYTF
CDR3nt: TGTGCCAGCAGCGATAACATCTATGGCTACACCTTC

j_gene: TRBJ2-7
v_gene: TRBV5-4
d_gene: TRBD1
abundance: NA
len: 12
CDR3aa: CASSRDSYEQYF
CDR3nt: TGTGCCAGCAGTCGGGACAGCTACGAGCAGTACTTC

j_gene: TRBJ1-2
v_gene: TRBV28
d_gene: NA
abundance: NA
len: 13
CDR3aa: CASSATVHYGYTF
CDR3nt: TGTGCCAGCAGTGCGACAGTTCACTATGGCTACACCTTC

j_gene: TRBJ2-7
v_gene: TRBV7-6
d_gene: TRBD1
abundance: NA
len: 16
CDR3aa: CASSLVPGQGSIEQYF
CDR3nt: TGTGCCAGCAGCTTGGTGCCGGGACAGGGGTCGATCGAGCAGTACTTC

j_gene: TRBJ1-3
v_gene: TRBV7-9
d_gene: NA
abundance: NA
len: 16
CDR3aa: CASSLDQSYSGNTIYF
CDR3nt: TGTGCCAGCAGCTTAGATCAGTCTTACTCTGGAAACACCATATATTTT

j_gene: TRBJ2-7
v_gene: TRBV5-1
d_gene: TRBD2
abundance: few
len: 17
CDR3aa: CASSLIWVAGAVYEQYF
CDR3nt: TGCGCCAGCAGCTTAATATGGGTTGCGGGAGCGGTCTACGAGCAGTACTTC

j_gene: TRBJ1-1
v_gene: TRBV28
d_gene: NA
abundance: few
len: 14
CDR3aa: CASSLRARDTEAFF
CDR3nt: TGTGCCAGCAGTTTAAGGGCGAGGGACACTGAAGCTTTCTTT

j_gene: TRBJ2-2
v_gene: TRBV25-1
d_gene: NA
abundance: NA
len: 15
CDR3aa: CASSEQVGVSGELFF
CDR3nt: TGTGCCAGCAGTGAACAGGTGGGGGTGAGCGGGGAGCTGTTTTTT

j_gene: TRBJ1-5
v_gene: TRBV2
d_gene: TRBD1
abundance: NA
len: 14
CDR3aa: CASSGDSSNQPQHF
CDR3nt: TGTGCCAGCAGTGGGGACAGTAGCAATCAGCCCCAGCATTTT

j_gene: TRBJ2-4
v_gene: TRBV28
d_gene: TRBD2
abundance: NA
len: 16
CDR3aa: CASSSLAGLAKNIQYF
CDR3nt: TGTGCCAGCAGTTCACTAGCGGGACTAGCCAAAAACATTCAGTACTTC

j_gene: TRBJ2-7
v_gene: TRBV6-5
d_gene: NA
abundance: NA
len: 15
CDR3aa: CASSQGRERVGEQYF
CDR3nt: TGTGCCAGCAGTCAGGGGCGCGAACGAGTGGGCGAGCAGTACTTC

j_gene: TRBJ1-2
v_gene: TRBV7-9
d_gene: NA
abundance: NA
len: 12
CDR3aa: CASSFFENGYTF
CDR3nt: TGTGCCAGCAGCTTTTTTGAGAATGGCTACACCTTC

j_gene: TRBJ2-1
v_gene: TRBV11-3
d_gene: TRBD2
abundance: NA
len: 16
CDR3aa: CASSLGLRESYNEQFF
CDR3nt: TGTGCCAGCAGCTTAGGTTTGCGGGAGAGCTACAATGAGCAGTTCTTC

j_gene: TRBJ2-3
v_gene: TRBV4-2
d_gene: NA
abundance: NA
len: 14
CDR3aa: CASSQVGGTDTQYF
CDR3nt: TGTGCCAGCAGCCAAGTAGGCGGCACAGATACGCAGTATTTT

j_gene: TRBJ2-1
v_gene: TRBV27
d_gene: TRBD1
abundance: NA
len: 15
CDR3aa: CASSQPGQDYNEQFF
CDR3nt: TGTGCCAGCAGCCAACCGGGACAGGACTACAATGAGCAGTTCTTC

j_gene: TRBJ1-2
v_gene: TRBV20-1
d_gene: TRBD1
abundance: NA
len: 11
CDR3aa: CSARDRAGYTF
CDR3nt: TGCAGTGCTAGGGACAGGGCTGGCTACACCTTC

j_gene: TRBJ2-2
v_gene: TRBV2
d_gene: NA
abundance: once
len: 13
CDR3aa: CASSLTSSGELFF
CDR3nt: TGTGCCAGCAGTCTGACTAGTTCGGGGGAGCTGTTTTTT

j_gene: TRBJ2-7
v_gene: TRBV6-5
d_gene: TRBD2
abundance: NA
len: 14
CDR3aa: CASRPGLAGGGQYF
CDR3nt: TGTGCCAGCAGGCCGGGACTAGCGGGAGGGGGGCAGTACTTC

j_gene: TRBJ2-3
v_gene: TRBV11-2
d_gene: NA
abundance: NA
len: 15
CDR3aa: CASSWDRDPTDTQYF
CDR3nt: TGTGCCAGCAGCTGGGACCGGGACCCGACAGATACGCAGTATTTT

j_gene: TRBJ2-5
v_gene: TRBV4-3
d_gene: NA
abundance: NA
len: 12
CDR3aa: CASSHLGETQYF
CDR3nt: TGCGCCAGCAGCCACCTTGGAGAGACCCAGTACTTC

j_gene: TRBJ1-2
v_gene: TRBV4-3
d_gene: NA
abundance: NA
len: 15
CDR3aa: CASSQVNREFYGYTF
CDR3nt: TGCGCCAGCAGCCAGGTGAACAGGGAATTCTATGGCTACACCTTC

j_gene: TRBJ1-4
v_gene: TRBV10-2
d_gene: NA
abundance: few
len: 14
CDR3aa: CASSAGGDNEKLFF
CDR3nt: TGCGCCAGCAGTGCCGGGGGCGATAATGAAAAACTGTTTTTT

j_gene: TRBJ2-1
v_gene: TRBV6-5
d_gene: TRBD2
abundance: NA
len: 14
CDR3aa: CASSGSGRFNEQFF
CDR3nt: TGTGCCAGCAGCGGTAGCGGGAGATTCAATGAGCAGTTCTTC

j_gene: TRBJ2-7
v_gene: TRBV18
d_gene: NA
abundance: NA
len: 12
CDR3aa: CASSGGSYEQYF
CDR3nt: TGTGCCAGCTCAGGGGGATCCTACGAGCAGTACTTC

j_gene: TRBJ2-7
v_gene: TRBV6-1
d_gene: NA
abundance: NA
len: 14
CDR3aa: CASSGGPLGYEQYF
CDR3nt: TGTGCCAGCAGCGGGGGGCCGTTAGGGTACGAGCAGTACTTC